The entry below gives a single T cell receptor beta chain sequence along with its context. What it recognizes is unknown. V gave up 3 bases and J gave up 3 bases; unmatched junction bases: 10. Germline V gene sequence: CDR1 LNHDA, CDR2 SQIVND (reference sequence). This CDR3 region has 18 residues. The data originate from a study of T cell responses to AZD1222 COVID-19 vaccine. Study in general: Second-dose intervals of approximately 4 or approximately 12 weeks were pooled. Study results and caveats: Baseline seropositivity characterized only a handful of AZD1222 recipients. A mostly white British donor set with more females was recruited, and clonal diversity was possibly underestimated.

Some clones are missing from TCRdb's copy, which holds only in-frame ones; the method was immunoSEQ multiplex PCR. The sample shows more than 110,000 clones, around nine tenths of them seen only once. Sequencing used peripheral blood, obtained on day 0 of AZD1222 vaccination. The TCR comes from an adult in good health. The gene calls are TRBV19 and TRBJ2-3, with 12 nucleotides matching TRBD2. CDR3 in amino acids: CASSMGLLAGGSTDTQYF. The CDR3 DNA sequence: TGTGCCAGTAGTATGGGCTTACTAGCGGGAGGTTCGACAGATACGCAGTATTTT. The full variable domain, in which reference TRBV19 and TRBJ2-3 provide the parts outside the CDR3, is DGGITQSPKYLFRKEGQNVTLSCEQNLNHDAMYWYRQDPGQGLRLIYYSQIVNDFQKGDIAEGYSVSREKKESFPLTVTSAQKNPTAFYLCASSMGLLAGGSTDTQYFGPGTRLTVL.